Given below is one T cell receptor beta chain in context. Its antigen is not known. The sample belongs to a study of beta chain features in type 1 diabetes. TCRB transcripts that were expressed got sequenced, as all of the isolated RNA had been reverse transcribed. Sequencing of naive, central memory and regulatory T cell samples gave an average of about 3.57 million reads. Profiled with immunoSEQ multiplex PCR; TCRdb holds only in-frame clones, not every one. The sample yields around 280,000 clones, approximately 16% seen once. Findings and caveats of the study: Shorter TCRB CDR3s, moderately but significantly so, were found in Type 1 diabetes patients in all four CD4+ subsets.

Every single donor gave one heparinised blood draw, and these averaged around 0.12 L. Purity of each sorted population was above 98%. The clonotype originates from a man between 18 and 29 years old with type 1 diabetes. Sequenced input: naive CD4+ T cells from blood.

CDR3 nucleotide sequence: TGCGCCAGCAGCCAAGACCCGACCGGGGAGCTGTTTTTT. Its translation is CASSQDPTGELFF. The J gene is TRBJ2-2, the V gene TRBV4-3; no definite D call. This CDR3 comprises 13 residues. Germline V gives CDR1 LGHNA, CDR2 YSLEER. V gave up 0 bases and J gave up 5 bases, with 4 bases separating them.